This T cell receptor (beta chain) was recovered during a study of T cells in Graves' hyperthyroidism and ophthalmopathy. J was trimmed by 7 bases and V by 6 bases; bases with no gene match: 8. Germline V gene lookup returns CDR1 SNHLY and CDR2 FYNNEI. This CDR3 is 14 amino acids long. Study-wide results and limits: Appearing also in blood were most of the thyroid clonotypes expanded above 0.001.

Based on clinical symptoms, serum thyroxine and TRAb, thyroid ultrasound and orbital computed tomography, diagnoses were reached. There are a few counts of this clonotype. The antigen is unknown. RNA transcripts provided the source from which TCR beta CDR3 regions were amplified. The HTBI primer set served for first-round RT-PCR of the TCR CDR3. MiXCR was run by TCRdb on the multiplex PCR reads, yielding one entry per CDR3 protein. The sample has roughly 300,000 distinct CDR3 sequences; 18% are singletons. This clonotype was sampled from a woman in her 50s with Graves' hyperthyroidism. Sequencing was performed on blood. The chain combines TRBV2 with TRBJ2-7; 11 positions match TRBD2. The CDR3 DNA follows: TGTGCCAGCAGGGTAGCGGGAGGGCCTGGTGAGCAGTACTTC. Amino acid sequence: CASRVAGGPGEQYF.